The rows below give T cell receptor beta chains drawn from one sample of a study of T cell responses to AZD1222 COVID-19 vaccine. Libraries were prepared by immunoSEQ multiplex PCR; TCRdb keeps only in-frame clonotypes and omits some of them. This repertoire includes about 140,000 clones. The sequencing input was peripheral blood. The receptor set was obtained from an adult in good health. CDR3s include the opening cysteine and the closing phenylalanine or tryptophan.

j_call v_call cdr3_aa
TRBJ1-6 TRBV23-1 CASSRRSSYNSPLHF
TRBJ2-1 TRBV7-2 CASSLSGLASYNEQFF
TRBJ1-5 TRBV15 CATSPRGRVSNQPQHF
TRBJ2-6 TRBV11-3 CASSQTGSGANVLTF
TRBJ2-5 TRBV5-4 CASSLASSGGETQYF
TRBJ1-5 TRBV19 CASGATGGRNQPQHF
TRBJ1-2 TRBV7-9 CASSLTAANGYTF
TRBJ2-2 TRBV5-1 CASTRGNTGELFF
TRBJ2-2 TRBV7-9 CASRPGSPGELFF
TRBJ1-1 TRBV6-5 CASSYSPQGDTEAFF
TRBJ1-2 TRBV6-5 CASSWSGVYGYTF
TRBJ1-1 TRBV11-3 CASSLGLAYTEAFF
TRBJ2-3 TRBV11-2 CASSTLSTDTQYF
TRBJ1-1 TRBV19 CASSIGQRGTEAFF
TRBJ2-6 TRBV19 CASSSSPGQGRSGANVLTF
TRBJ1-4 TRBV19 CASSYLTGVRGEKLFF
TRBJ2-7 TRBV11-2 CASSLDNFSYEQYF
TRBJ1-4 TRBV18 CASSPSGRGKNEKLFF
TRBJ1-5 TRBV10-3 CAISEGGSQPQHF
TRBJ2-2 TRBV2 CASSDRRGNTGELFF
TRBJ1-2 TRBV28 CASRSTGLGGYTF
TRBJ2-7 TRBV5-8 CASSSPGQPDEQYF
TRBJ2-7 TRBV4-2 CASSQVVGIPTLRSYEQYF
TRBJ1-5 TRBV9 CASSASGTVNQPQHF
TRBJ1-5 TRBV6-5 CASTKRSHSNQPQHF
TRBJ1-5 TRBV19 CASSKSGTPNQPQHF
TRBJ1-1 TRBV6-5 CASSPGETTEAFF
TRBJ2-1 TRBV28 CASSKSTDEYNEQFF
TRBJ2-1 TRBV28 CASSVPGLADLQFF
TRBJ1-1 TRBV3-1/TRBV3-2 CASSQVGQGNTEAFF
TRBJ1-4 TRBV28 CASSFSPGQGARPNEKLFF
TRBJ2-1 TRBV10-3 CAIMLSGGTSSSYNEQFF
TRBJ1-2 TRBV3-1/TRBV3-2 CASSQDNRVGGYTF
TRBJ2-7 TRBV29-1 CSVGDTYEQYF
TRBJ2-7 TRBV19 CASSLRTGPSYEQYF
TRBJ1-1 TRBV9 CASSPSGQPNTEAFF
TRBJ1-5 TRBV18 CASSPDSYQPQHF
TRBJ2-7 TRBV6-5 CAVLETGMAYEQYF
TRBJ1-1 TRBV30 CAWATQGTTEAFF
TRBJ1-5 TRBV3-1/TRBV3-2 CASSQDRNQPQHF
TRBJ1-2 TRBV4-2 CASSHADRALSEFNYGYTF
TRBJ1-5 TRBV7-3 CASSRDRNQPQHF
TRBJ2-5 TRBV5-6 CASSLAGSGGWETQYF
TRBJ1-2 TRBV9 CASSENTGGYGYTF
TRBJ1-1 TRBV5-1 CASSLEGQGGGNTEAFF
TRBJ2-1 TRBV3-1/TRBV3-2 CASRALAGGAGEQFF
TRBJ2-6 TRBV28 CASSDIYSGANVLTF
TRBJ1-2 TRBV2 CASRGTGENYGYTF
TRBJ2-1 TRBV7-2 CASSLGLHNEQFF
TRBJ1-2 TRBV7-6 CASSVAINYGYTF
TRBJ1-5 TRBV19 CASSAHRDNQPQHF
TRBJ1-5 TRBV19 CASSPGPNLQPQHF
TRBJ1-2 TRBV7-9 CASSLAGQGYGNYGYTF
TRBJ2-5 TRBV3-1/TRBV3-2 CASSPTGLAGSQETQYF